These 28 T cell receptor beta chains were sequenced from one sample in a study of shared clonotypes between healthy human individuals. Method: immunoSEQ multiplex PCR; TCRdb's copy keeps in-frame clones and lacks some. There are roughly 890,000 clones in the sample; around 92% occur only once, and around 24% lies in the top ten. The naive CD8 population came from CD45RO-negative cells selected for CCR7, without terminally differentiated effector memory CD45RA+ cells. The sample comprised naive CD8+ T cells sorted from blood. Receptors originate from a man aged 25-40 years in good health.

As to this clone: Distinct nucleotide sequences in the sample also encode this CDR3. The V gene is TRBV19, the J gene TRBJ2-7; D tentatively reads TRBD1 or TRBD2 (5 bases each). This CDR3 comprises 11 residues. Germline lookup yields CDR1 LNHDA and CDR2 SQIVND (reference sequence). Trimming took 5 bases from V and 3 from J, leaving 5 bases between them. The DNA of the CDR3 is TGTGCCAGTAGTGGGGGCTACGAGCAGTACTTC. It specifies CASSGGYEQYF. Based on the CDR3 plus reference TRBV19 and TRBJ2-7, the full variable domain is DGGITQSPKYLFRKEGQNVTLSCEQNLNHDAMYWYRQDPGQGLRLIYYSQIVNDFQKGDIAEGYSVSREKKESFPLTVTSAQKNPTAFYLCASSGGYEQYFGPGTRLTVT.

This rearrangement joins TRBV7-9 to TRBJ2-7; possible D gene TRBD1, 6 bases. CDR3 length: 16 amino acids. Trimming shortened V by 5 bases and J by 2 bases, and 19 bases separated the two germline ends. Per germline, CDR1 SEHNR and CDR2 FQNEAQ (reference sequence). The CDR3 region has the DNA TGTGCCAGCAGCCCCGGTGAGGGGGAGACAGCCTACGAGCAGTACTTC. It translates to CASSPGEGETAYEQYF.

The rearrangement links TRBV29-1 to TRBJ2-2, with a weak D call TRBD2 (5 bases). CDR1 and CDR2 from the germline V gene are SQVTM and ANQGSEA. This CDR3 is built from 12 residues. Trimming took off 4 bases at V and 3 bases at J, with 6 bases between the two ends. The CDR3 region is CSVAGYTGELFF. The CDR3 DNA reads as TGCAGCGTTGCGGGGTACACCGGGGAGCTGTTTTTT.

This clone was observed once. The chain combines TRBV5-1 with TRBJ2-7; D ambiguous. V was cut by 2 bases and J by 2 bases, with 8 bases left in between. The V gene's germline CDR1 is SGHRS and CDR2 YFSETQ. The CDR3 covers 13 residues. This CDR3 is CASSFGATYEQYF. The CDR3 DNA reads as TGCGCCAGCAGCTTTGGCGCAACCTACGAGCAGTACTTC. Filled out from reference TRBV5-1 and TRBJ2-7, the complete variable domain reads KAGVTQTPRYLIKTRGQQVTLSCSPISGHRSVSWYQQTPGQGLQFLFEYFSETQRNKGNFPGRFSGRQFSNSRSEMNVSTLELGDSALYLCASSFGATYEQYFGPGTRLTVT.

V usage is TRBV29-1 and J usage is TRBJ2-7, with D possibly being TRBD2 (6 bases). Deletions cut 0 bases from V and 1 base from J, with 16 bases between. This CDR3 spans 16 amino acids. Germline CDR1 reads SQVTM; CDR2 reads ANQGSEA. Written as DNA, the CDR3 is TGCAGCGTTGAAGATCGTAATAGCGGCCTATCCTACGAGCAGTACTTC. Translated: CSVEDRNSGLSYEQYF.

The CDR3 is CASSSTRLAGYNEQFF. In nucleotides, the CDR3 is TGTGCCAGCAGCTCCACCCGACTAGCGGGTTACAATGAGCAGTTCTTC. The J gene is TRBJ2-1, the V gene TRBV7-2, with 10 bases identical to TRBD2. This CDR3 contains 16 residues. Unmatched junction bases numbered 7, after V lost 4 bases and J lost 4 bases. Germline values: CDR1 SGHTA, CDR2 FQGNSA.

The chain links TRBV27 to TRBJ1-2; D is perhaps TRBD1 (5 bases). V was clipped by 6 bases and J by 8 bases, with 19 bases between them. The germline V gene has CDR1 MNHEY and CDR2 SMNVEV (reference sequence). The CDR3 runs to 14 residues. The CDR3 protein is CASSLNSGGGGYTF. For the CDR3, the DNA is TGTGCCAGCAGCCTCAACAGCGGCGGGGGAGGCTACACCTTC.

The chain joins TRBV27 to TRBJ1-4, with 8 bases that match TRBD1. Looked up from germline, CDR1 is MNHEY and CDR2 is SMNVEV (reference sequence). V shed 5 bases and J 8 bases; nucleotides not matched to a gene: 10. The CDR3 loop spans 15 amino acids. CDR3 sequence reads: CASSPQTGVREKLFF. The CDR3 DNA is TGTGCCAGCAGTCCCCAGACAGGGGTGAGGGAAAAACTGTTTTTT.

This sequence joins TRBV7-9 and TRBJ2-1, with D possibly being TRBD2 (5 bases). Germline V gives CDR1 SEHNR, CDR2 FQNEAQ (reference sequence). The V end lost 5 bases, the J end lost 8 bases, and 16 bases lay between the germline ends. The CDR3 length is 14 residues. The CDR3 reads CASSPPEAIDEQFF. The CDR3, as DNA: TGTGCCAGCAGCCCGCCGGAGGCAATCGATGAGCAGTTCTTC.

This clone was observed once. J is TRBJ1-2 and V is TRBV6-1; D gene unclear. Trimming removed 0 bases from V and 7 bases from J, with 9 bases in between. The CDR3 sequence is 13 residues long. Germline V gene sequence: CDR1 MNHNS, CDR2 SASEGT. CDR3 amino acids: CASSEAWTGGYTF. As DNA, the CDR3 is TGTGCCAGCAGTGAAGCCTGGACGGGTGGCTACACCTTC.

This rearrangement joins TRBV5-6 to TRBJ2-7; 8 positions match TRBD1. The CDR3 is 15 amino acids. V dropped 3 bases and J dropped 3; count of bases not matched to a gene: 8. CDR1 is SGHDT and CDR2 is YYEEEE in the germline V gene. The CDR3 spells CASSSTGTGLYEQYF. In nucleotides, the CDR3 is TGTGCCAGCAGCTCAACCGGGACAGGCCTCTACGAGCAGTACTTC.

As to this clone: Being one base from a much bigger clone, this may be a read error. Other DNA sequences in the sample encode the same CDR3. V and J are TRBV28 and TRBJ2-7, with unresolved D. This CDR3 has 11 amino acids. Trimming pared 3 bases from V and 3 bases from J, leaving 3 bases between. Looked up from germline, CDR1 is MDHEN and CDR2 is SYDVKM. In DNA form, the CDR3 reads TGTGCCAGCAGTTTTAACTACGAGCAGTACTTC. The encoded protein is CASSFNYEQYF.

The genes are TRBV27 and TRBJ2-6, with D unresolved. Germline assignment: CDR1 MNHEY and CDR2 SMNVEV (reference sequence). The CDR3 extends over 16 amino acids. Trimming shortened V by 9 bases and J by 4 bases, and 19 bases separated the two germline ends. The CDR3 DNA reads TGTGCCAGAGTCCTAGGTCGGCGGCGAGGGGCCAACGTCCTGACTTTC. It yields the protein CARVLGRRRGANVLTF.

CDR3 region: CASSFSREGLDEQFF. DNA of the CDR3: TGCGCCAGCAGTTTCTCGCGGGAGGGTCTAGATGAGCAGTTCTTC. The V and J genes are TRBV10-2 and TRBJ2-1; the match to TRBD2 covers 9 bases. Germline V gene lookup returns CDR1 WSHSY and CDR2 SAAADI. This CDR3 comprises 15 residues. The V gene end was trimmed by 5 bases and the J gene end by 8 bases; junction bases not matched to a gene: 10.

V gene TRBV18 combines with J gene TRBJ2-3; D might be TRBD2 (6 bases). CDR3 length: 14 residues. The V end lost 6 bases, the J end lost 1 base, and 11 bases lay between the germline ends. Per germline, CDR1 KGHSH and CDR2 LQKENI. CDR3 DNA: TGTGCCAGCTCCTCCGGGACTCGCACAGATACGCAGTATTTT. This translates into CASSSGTRTDTQYF.

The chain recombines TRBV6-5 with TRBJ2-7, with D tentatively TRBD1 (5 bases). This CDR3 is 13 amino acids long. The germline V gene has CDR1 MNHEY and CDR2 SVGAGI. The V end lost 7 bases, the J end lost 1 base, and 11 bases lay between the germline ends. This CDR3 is CASIDHRSYEQYF. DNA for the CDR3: TGTGCCAGCATAGATCACAGGTCCTACGAGCAGTACTTC.

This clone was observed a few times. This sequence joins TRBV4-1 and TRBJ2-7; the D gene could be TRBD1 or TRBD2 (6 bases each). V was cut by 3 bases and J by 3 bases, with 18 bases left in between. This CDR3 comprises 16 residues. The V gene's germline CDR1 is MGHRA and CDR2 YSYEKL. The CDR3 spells CASSHHQGLSGYEQYF. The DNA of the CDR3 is TGCGCCAGCAGCCACCACCAGGGGCTTAGCGGCTACGAGCAGTACTTC.

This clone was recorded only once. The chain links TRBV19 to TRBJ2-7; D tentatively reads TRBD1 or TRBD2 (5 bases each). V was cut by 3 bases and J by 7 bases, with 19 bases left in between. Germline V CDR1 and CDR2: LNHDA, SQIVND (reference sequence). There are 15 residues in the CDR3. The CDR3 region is CASSMGSPTETEQYF. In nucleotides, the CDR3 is TGTGCCAGTAGTATGGGGAGTCCGACAGAAACGGAGCAGTACTTC.

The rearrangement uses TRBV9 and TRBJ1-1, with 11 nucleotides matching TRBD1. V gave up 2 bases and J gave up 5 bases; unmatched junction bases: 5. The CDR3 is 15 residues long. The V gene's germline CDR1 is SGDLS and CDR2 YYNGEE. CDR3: CASSVGQGVVTEAFF. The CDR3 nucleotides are TGTGCCAGCAGCGTGGGACAGGGGGTAGTAACTGAAGCTTTCTTT. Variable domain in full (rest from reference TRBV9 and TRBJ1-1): DSGVTQTPKHLITATGQRVTLRCSPRSGDLSVYWYQQSLDQGLQFLIQYYNGEERAKGNILERFSAQQFPDLHSELNLSSLELGDSALYFCASSVGQGVVTEAFFGQGTRLTVV.

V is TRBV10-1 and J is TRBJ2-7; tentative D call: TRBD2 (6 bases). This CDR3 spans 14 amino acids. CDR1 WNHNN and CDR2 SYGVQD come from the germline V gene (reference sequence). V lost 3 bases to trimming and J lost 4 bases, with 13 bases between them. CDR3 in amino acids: CASSDPRRGYEQYF. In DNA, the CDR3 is TGCGCCAGCAGTGATCCTAGGAGGGGTTACGAGCAGTACTTC.

CDR3 sequence: CSGQDELYEQYF. In DNA form, the CDR3 reads TGCAGCGGACAGGATGAGCTGTACGAGCAGTACTTC. J is TRBJ2-7 and V is TRBV29-1; D might be TRBD1 (6 bases). Germline V gene lookup returns CDR1 SQVTM and CDR2 ANQGSEA. The CDR3 has 12 amino acids. V was pared by 7 bases and J by 4 bases, with 14 bases between.

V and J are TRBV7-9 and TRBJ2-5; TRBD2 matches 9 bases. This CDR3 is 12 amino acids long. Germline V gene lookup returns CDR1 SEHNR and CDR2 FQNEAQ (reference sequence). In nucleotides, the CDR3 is TGTGCAATAGCGGGGGTACAAGAGACCCAGTACTTC. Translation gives CAIAGVQETQYF.

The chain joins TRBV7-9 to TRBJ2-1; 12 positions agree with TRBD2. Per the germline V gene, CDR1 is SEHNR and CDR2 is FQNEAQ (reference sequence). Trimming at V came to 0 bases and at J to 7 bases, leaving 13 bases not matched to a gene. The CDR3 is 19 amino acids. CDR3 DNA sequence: TGTGCCAGCAGCTTAGCTTTCGGCGGACTAGCGGGATCAGGGAATGAGCAGTTCTTC. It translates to CASSLAFGGLAGSGNEQFF.

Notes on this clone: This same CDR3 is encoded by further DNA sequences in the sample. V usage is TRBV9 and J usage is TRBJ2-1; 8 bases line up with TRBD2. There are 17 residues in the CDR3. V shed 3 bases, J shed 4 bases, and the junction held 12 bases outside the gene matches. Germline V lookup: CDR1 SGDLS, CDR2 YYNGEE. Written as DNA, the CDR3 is TGTGCCAGCAGCGGCGTAGGGGGGACTAGAGATTACAATGAGCAGTTCTTC. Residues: CASSGVGGTRDYNEQFF.

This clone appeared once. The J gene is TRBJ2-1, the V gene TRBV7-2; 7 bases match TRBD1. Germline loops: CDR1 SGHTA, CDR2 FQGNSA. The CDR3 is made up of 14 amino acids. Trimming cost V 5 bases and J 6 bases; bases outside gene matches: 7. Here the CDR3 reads CASSIAGTANEQFF. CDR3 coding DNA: TGTGCCAGCAGCATCGCTGGGACAGCCAATGAGCAGTTCTTC.

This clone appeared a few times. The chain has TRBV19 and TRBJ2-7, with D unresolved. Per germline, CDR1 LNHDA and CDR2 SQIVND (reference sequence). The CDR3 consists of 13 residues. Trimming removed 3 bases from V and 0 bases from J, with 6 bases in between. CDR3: CASSIQASYEQYF. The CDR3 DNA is TGTGCCAGTAGTATCCAGGCCTCCTACGAGCAGTACTTC.

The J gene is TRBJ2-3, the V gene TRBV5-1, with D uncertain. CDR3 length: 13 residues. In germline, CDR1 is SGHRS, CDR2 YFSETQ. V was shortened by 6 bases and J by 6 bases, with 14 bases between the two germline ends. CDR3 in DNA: TGCGCCAGCACCCAGAGGTCATCCGATACGCAGTATTTT. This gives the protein CASTQRSSDTQYF. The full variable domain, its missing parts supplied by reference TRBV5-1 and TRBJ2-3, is KAGVTQTPRYLIKTRGQQVTLSCSPISGHRSVSWYQQTPGQGLQFLFEYFSETQRNKGNFPGRFSGRQFSNSRSEMNVSTLELGDSALYLCASTQRSSDTQYFGPGTRLTVL.

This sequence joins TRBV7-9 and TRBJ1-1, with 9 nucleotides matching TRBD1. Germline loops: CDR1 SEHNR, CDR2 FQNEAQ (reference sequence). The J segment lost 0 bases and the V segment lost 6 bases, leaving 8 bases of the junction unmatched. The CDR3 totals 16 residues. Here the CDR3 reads CASRPDRGQMNTEAFF. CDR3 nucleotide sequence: TGTGCCAGCAGACCGGACAGGGGCCAAATGAACACTGAAGCTTTCTTT.